The next 3 T cell receptor beta chains were all read from a single sample in a study of cytomegalovirus exposure and HLA in healthy donors. With 60 Vbeta and 13 Jbeta primers, the PCR was carried out. Libraries were prepared by immunoSEQ multiplex PCR; TCRdb keeps only in-frame clonotypes and omits some of them. Counted here are 200,000 to 250,000 clones, roughly 87% occurring once; the ten biggest clones make up around 5%. The sample consisted of PBMCs. The source of these receptors is a woman aged 35 to 49 in good health and CMV-seropositive.

This clone was seen only once. This sequence joins TRBV19 and TRBJ1-5, with no clear D. V was trimmed by 3 bases and J by 4 bases, leaving 7 bases between them. The V gene's germline CDR1 is LNHDA and CDR2 SQIVND (reference sequence). The CDR3 has 13 residues. CDR3 amino acids: CASSISQNQPQHF. The CDR3 region has the DNA TGTGCCAGTAGTATTTCGCAGAATCAGCCCCAGCATTTT.

The V and J genes are TRBV7-3 and TRBJ1-5; possible D gene TRBD1, 6 bases. The CDR3 runs 15 residues. The germline V gene has CDR1 SGHTA and CDR2 FQGTGA. V was cut by 8 bases and J by 0 bases, with 14 bases left in between. The CDR3 protein is CASPPTGYSNQPQHF. CDR3 DNA: TGTGCCAGCCCCCCCACAGGGTATAGCAATCAGCCCCAGCATTTT.

The gene calls are TRBV5-6 and TRBJ2-2; D gene uncertain. Germline V gene data show CDR1 as SGHDT and CDR2 as YYEEEE. V lost 1 base and J lost 1, with 8 bases in between. The CDR3 is 15 residues long. CDR3 in DNA: TGTGCCAGCAGCTTGACGGGTCTGAACACCGGGGAGCTGTTTTTT. This encodes CASSLTGLNTGELFF.